This TCR beta chain was identified during a study of blood T cell repertoires in COVID-19. Whole-study context: The United States, Italy and Spain supplied acute and convalescent COVID-19 samples. PBMCs, B-cell-depleted T cells, or T cells provided the cDNA or gDNA that made up the material.

Per the study methods: Reference gene primer amplification gave estimated nucleated cell counts. Generated by immunoSEQ multiplex PCR, the TCRdb table keeps only in-frame clones and is missing some. V, J and clone size were drawn from that table, and D and trimming were deduced from the DNA. This sample has under 130,000 clones, with about four fifths found just once. This clone was observed once. Germline V lookup: CDR1 SNHLY, CDR2 FYNNEI. Between the trimmed V and J ends, which lost 4 bases and 4 bases, there was a span of 10 bases. The CDR3 loop spans 14 amino acids. V usage is TRBV2 and J usage is TRBJ2-2; a weak D match, TRBD1 (6 bases). This TCR was recovered from a woman in her seventies with acute or convalescent COVID-19. The sample taken for sequencing was peripheral blood. The CDR3 protein is CASSGTASTGELFF. In nucleotides, the CDR3 is TGTGCCAGCAGTGGGACAGCAAGCACCGGGGAGCTGTTTTTT.